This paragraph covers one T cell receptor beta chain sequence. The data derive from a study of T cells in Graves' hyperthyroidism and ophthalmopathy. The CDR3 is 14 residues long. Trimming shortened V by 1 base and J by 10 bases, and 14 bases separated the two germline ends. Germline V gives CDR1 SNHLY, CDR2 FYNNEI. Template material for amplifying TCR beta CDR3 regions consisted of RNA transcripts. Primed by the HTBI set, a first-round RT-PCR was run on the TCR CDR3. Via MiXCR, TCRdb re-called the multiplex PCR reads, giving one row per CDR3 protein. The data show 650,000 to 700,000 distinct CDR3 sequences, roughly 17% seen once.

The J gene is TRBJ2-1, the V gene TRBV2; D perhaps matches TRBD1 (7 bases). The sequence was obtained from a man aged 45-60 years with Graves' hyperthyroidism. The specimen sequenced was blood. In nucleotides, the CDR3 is TGTGCCAGCAGTGAAGGGCAGGGGGGCTACGAGCAGTTCTTC. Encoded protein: CASSEGQGGYEQFF.